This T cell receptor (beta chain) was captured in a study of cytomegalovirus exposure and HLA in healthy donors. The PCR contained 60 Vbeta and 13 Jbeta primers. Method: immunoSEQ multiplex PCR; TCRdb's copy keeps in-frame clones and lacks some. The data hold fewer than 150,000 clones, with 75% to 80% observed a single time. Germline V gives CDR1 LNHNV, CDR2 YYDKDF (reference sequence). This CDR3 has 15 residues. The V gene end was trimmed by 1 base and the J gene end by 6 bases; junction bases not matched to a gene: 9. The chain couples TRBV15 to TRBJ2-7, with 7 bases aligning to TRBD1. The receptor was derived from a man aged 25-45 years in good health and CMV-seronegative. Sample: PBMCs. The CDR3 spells CATSRGSQGFREQYF. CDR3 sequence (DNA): TGTGCCACCAGCAGAGGGTCACAGGGGTTTCGCGAGCAGTACTTC.